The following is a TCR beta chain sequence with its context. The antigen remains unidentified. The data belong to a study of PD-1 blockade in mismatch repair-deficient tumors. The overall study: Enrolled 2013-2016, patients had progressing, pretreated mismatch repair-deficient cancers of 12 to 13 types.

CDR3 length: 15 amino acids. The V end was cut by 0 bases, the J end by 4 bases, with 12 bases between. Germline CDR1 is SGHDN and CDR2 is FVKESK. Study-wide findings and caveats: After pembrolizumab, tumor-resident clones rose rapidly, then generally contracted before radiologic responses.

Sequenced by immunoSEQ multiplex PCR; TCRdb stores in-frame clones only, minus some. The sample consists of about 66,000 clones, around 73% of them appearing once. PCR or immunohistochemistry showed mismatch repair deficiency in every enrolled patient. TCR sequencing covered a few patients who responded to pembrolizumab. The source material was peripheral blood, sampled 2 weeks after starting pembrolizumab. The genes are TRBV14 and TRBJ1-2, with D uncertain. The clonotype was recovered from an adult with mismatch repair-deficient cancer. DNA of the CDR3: TGTGCCAGCAGCCAAGATAGGTGGGCGCTCTATGGCTACACCTTC. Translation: CASSQDRWALYGYTF.